This TCR beta chain was profiled in a study of T cells in localized non-small cell lung cancer. Study results and limitations: Sequence data derive from only one tumor region, so heterogeneity remains possible. Prolonged overall survival went with higher T cell density in the blood.

With respect to this clone: As yet, its antigen is unknown.

Germline V gene lookup returns CDR1 SGHRS and CDR2 YFSETQ. Trimming removed 4 bases at V and 3 bases at J, with 16 bases between. The CDR3 is 15 amino acids. TCRdb's table, derived via immunoSEQ multiplex PCR, lists solely in-frame clones and lacks some. The profile shows 20,000 to 25,000 clones, roughly 90% of them singletons. The sample was peripheral blood, taken before any cancer treatment. The TCR originated in a male donor at least 60 years old with stage I squamous cell lung carcinoma. The chain combines TRBV5-1 with TRBJ1-2, with D tentatively TRBD1 (5 bases). In DNA form, the CDR3 reads TGCGCCAGCAGCACTACGACAGATGAGTACTATGGCTACACCTTC. Translation: CASSTTTDEYYGYTF.